The rows below give T cell receptor beta chains drawn from one sample of a study of T cell repertoires in cytomegalovirus infection. These TCRs are of unknown antigen specificity. MiXCR, run by TCRdb on the reads, gives a single entry per CDR3 protein. The sample contains some 800,000 distinct CDR3 sequences, roughly 33% of which appear only once. The material was cultured CD8+ T cells from PBMCs, obtained from culture after CMV antigen stimulation. The receptors originated from a human donor in good health (CMV status not recorded). Some clones in this sample may be carry-over from other donors' samples. Both conserved end residues are part of each CDR3. D genes are given only for firm matches. The size entry is marked missing in some rows and otherwise reads once, few, many or a size class.

size	D	V	J	DNA	CDR3
-	-	TRBV11-2	TRBJ2-2	TGTGCCAGCAGCTGGTCAGGGGCCACCGGGGAGCTGTTTTTT	CASSWSGATGELFF
many	TRBD2	TRBV12-5	TRBJ2-1	TGTGCTAGTGGTTTTACCAGCGGGGGCACCTACAATGAGCAGTTCTTC	CASGFTSGGTYNEQFF
few	-	TRBV7-8	TRBJ1-2	TGTGCCAGCAGCTTTGGAGGGCAGACGAACTATGGCTACACCTTC	CASSFGGQTNYGYTF
-	TRBD1	TRBV4-1	TRBJ2-5	TGCGCCAGCAGCCGACCGGGACAGGGCCCTCAAGAGACCCAGTACTTC	CASSRPGQGPQETQYF
-	-	TRBV13	TRBJ2-1	TGTGCCAGCAGCTTATTGGGGGGCGTCAACAATGAGCAGTTCTTC	CASSLLGGVNNEQFF
-	TRBD1	TRBV28	TRBJ1-1	TGTGCCAGCAGTTCCCGGGACAGGGGTCACACTGAAGCTTTCTTT	CASSSRDRGHTEAFF
once	-	TRBV2	TRBJ2-2	TGTGCCGCGGTAGCGAAGAACACCGGGGAGCTGTTTTTT	CAAVAKNTGELFF
few	-	TRBV28	TRBJ1-4	TGTGCCAGCCGAGGGAGGTTCGGAAAACTGTTTTTT	CASRGRFGKLFF
few	-	TRBV25-1	TRBJ1-1	TGTGCCAGCAGTGGATTCCCCCCTCTGAGTGGGCTACCGAGGGGGTCTGAAGCTTTCTTT	CASSGFPPLSGLPRGSEAFF
few	-	TRBV6-6	TRBJ2-7	TGTGCCAGCACCAAGGAAGTTTGGAGGGGGGCGGGCTACGAGCAGTACTTC	CASTKEVWRGAGYEQYF
-	TRBD1	TRBV7-8	TRBJ2-7	TGTGCCAGCAGCGTAGCAAGAGGGACAGTGGGGGCCTACGAGCAGTACTTC	CASSVARGTVGAYEQYF
few	-	TRBV6-1	TRBJ2-2	TGTGCCAGCAGTGAATGGCGGACTCGTGTCACCGGGGAGCTGTTTTTT	CASSEWRTRVTGELFF
-	TRBD1	TRBV19	TRBJ2-1	TGTGCCAGTAGTATAGCCCAGGGGGCAAAAGTCAATGAGCAGTTCTTC	CASSIAQGAKVNEQFF
few	TRBD1	TRBV18	TRBJ1-1	TGTGCCAGCTCAACCTACCGCGGGACAGGCCCGAACACTGAAGCTTTCTTT	CASSTYRGTGPNTEAFF
many	TRBD2	TRBV11-2	TRBJ2-1	TGTGCCAGCAGCTTAGACGGGGGGGCCGGAGATGAGCAGTTCTTC	CASSLDGGAGDEQFF
many	TRBD2	TRBV5-4	TRBJ2-4	TGTGCCAGCAGCTCGCGGGGGTCTGGTCCCAAAAACATTCAGTACTTC	CASSSRGSGPKNIQYF
few	-	TRBV24-1	TRBJ2-2	TGTGCCACCAGTGATTCCCATAGGAACACCGGGGAGCTGTTTTTT	CATSDSHRNTGELFF
few	-	TRBV29-1	TRBJ1-1	TGCAGCGTCCTGACGACTGAAGCTTTCTTT	CSVLTTEAFF
-	TRBD1	TRBV10-3	TRBJ1-1	TGTGCCACGGCTGACGGGACAGACCACCAACCCCCCTTT	CATADGTDHQPPF
-	TRBD1	TRBV3-1	TRBJ2-7	TGTGCCAGCAGCCATCCACACGGGACAGCTGTCTACGAGCAGTACTTC	CASSHPHGTAVYEQYF
few	-	TRBV4-1	TRBJ2-7	TGCGCCAGCAGCCAAGGAGACGGGGAATTCTACGAGCAGTACTTC	CASSQGDGEFYEQYF
few	-	TRBV7-9	TRBJ2-2	TGTGCCAGCAGCGTAAGAGGGGAGCTGTTTTTT	CASSVRGELFF
few	-	TRBV4-2	TRBJ1-1	TGTGCCAGCAGCCAAGTAGATGAAGAGGCTTTCTTT	CASSQVDEEAFF
many	TRBD2	TRBV7-2	TRBJ2-3	TGTGCCAGCAGCCCCAGTAGCGGGGGTGCAGATACGCAGTATTTT	CASSPSSGGADTQYF
few	-	TRBV7-9	TRBJ1-2	TGTGCCAGCTTACCGGGGGGGACGGTTGGCTACACCTTC	CASLPGGTVGYTF
-	TRBD1	TRBV28	TRBJ1-1	TGTGCCAGCAGAACTCCCCCCCGGGACAGGGGGGCGAACACTGAAGCTTTCTTT	CASRTPPRDRGANTEAFF
-	-	TRBV7-6	TRBJ2-3	TGTGCCAGTACGAGTGGTGGGGGCACAGATACGCAGTATTTT	CASTSGGGTDTQYF
-	TRBD1	TRBV7-6	TRBJ1-1	TGTGCCAGCAGCTTAGTGGCAGGGGGCCTTTACACTGAAGCTTTCTTT	CASSLVAGGLYTEAFF
few	TRBD1	TRBV7-8	TRBJ1-5	TGTGCCAGCAGCTTAGGAGGGCAGGGGGGGCCCCAGCATTTT	CASSLGGQGGPQHF
-	-	TRBV27	TRBJ2-3	TGTGCCAGTACTTGGGCAGATACGCAGTATTTT	CASTWADTQYF
-	-	TRBV28	TRBJ2-3	TGTGCCAGCAGTCCCCCACCTAGGACCTCAATTGGTGTCTATACGCAGTATTTT	CASSPPPRTSIGVYTQYF
-	TRBD1	TRBV27	TRBJ2-5	TGTGCCAGCGGACGACAGGGGGCCCCAGAGACCCAGTACTTC	CASGRQGAPETQYF
-	-	TRBV7-9	TRBJ1-2	TGTGCCAGCAGCTTAAAACCGGGACCCGGGGGCTACACCTTC	CASSLKPGPGGYTF
-	-	TRBV20-1	TRBJ2-2	TGCAGTGCTAGGAGTCAGCACACCGGGGAGCTGTTTTTT	CSARSQHTGELFF
few	TRBD1	TRBV5-5	TRBJ2-3	TGTGCCAGCAGGTCGGGACAGGGGCGGACAGATACGCAGTATTTT	CASRSGQGRTDTQYF
few	-	TRBV7-6	TRBJ2-2	TGTGCCAGCAGCGACCGCCTTCGTGGATCCACCGGGGAGCTGTTTTTT	CASSDRLRGSTGELFF
-	TRBD2	TRBV20-1	TRBJ2-3	TGCAGTGCGCAACTAGCGGGGGGCCTCACAGATACGCAGTATTTT	CSAQLAGGLTDTQYF
few	TRBD1	TRBV7-8	TRBJ1-1	TGTGCCAGCAGCGCGGACAGGATAGATGAAGCTTTCTTT	CASSADRIDEAFF
many	-	TRBV6-5	TRBJ1-6	TGTGCCAGCAGTTACTGGATCCTCGGGGAAGGCCCCTATAATTCACCCCTCCACTTT	CASSYWILGEGPYNSPLHF
-	-	TRBV6-5	TRBJ2-7	TGTGCCAGCAGGCCTCGGACAGACTACGAGCAGTACTTC	CASRPRTDYEQYF
many	TRBD1	TRBV7-2	TRBJ2-2	TGTGCCAGCAGCCCCGGGACAGGGTTAACCGGGGAGCTGTTTTTT	CASSPGTGLTGELFF
few	-	TRBV27	TRBJ2-1	TGTGCCAGCAGTCCCGACGGGGCACACTACAATGAGCAGTTCTTC	CASSPDGAHYNEQFF
once	-	TRBV28	TRBJ2-1	TGTGCCAGTAAAGAGATTTACAATGAGCAGTTCTTC	CASKEIYNEQFF
-	-	TRBV7-6	TRBJ2-1	TGTGCCAGCAGCTTAGCGTGGACTTTGGGTTTCAATGAGCAGTTCTTC	CASSLAWTLGFNEQFF
-	-	TRBV5-4	TRBJ2-2	TGTGCCAGCAGCTTGGGACAATCCGGGGAGCTGTTTTTT	CASSLGQSGELFF
-	-	TRBV7-9	TRBJ1-2	TGTGCCAGCAGCTTAGTAACTACAGGTCTTGGCTACACCTTC	CASSLVTTGLGYTF
once	TRBD1	TRBV4-3	TRBJ2-1	TGCGCCAGCAGCCAAGATTGGGGGACAGCATACAATGAGCAGTTCTTC	CASSQDWGTAYNEQFF
many	-	TRBV6-6	TRBJ1-1	TGTGCCAGCCTTAGGGGGAGCACTGAAGCTTTCTTT	CASLRGSTEAFF
few	-	TRBV6-2/TRBV6-3	TRBJ1-1	TGTGCCAGCAGTTACTCCTGGGGTGGCACTGAAGCTTTCTTT	CASSYSWGGTEAFF
-	-	TRBV6-1	TRBJ1-5	TGTGCCAGCAGTGAATGGGGACAAGATAGCAATCAGCCCCAGCATTTT	CASSEWGQDSNQPQHF
-	-	TRBV12-3/TRBV12-4	TRBJ2-1	TGTGCCAGCATCTCGACGGGGGACGATGAGCAGTTCTTC	CASISTGDDEQFF